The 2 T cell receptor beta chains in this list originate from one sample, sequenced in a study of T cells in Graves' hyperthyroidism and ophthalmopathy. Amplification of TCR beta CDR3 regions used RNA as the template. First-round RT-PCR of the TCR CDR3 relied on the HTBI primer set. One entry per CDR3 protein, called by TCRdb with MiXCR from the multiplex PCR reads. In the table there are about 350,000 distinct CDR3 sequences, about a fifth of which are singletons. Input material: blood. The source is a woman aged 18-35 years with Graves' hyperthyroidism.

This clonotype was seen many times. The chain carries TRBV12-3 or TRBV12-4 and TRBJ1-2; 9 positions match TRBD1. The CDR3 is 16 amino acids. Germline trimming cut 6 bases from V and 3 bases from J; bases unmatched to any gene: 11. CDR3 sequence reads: CASRTGQGSVYYGYTF. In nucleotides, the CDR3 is TGTGCCAGCAGGACGGGACAGGGATCTGTCTACTATGGCTACACCTTC.

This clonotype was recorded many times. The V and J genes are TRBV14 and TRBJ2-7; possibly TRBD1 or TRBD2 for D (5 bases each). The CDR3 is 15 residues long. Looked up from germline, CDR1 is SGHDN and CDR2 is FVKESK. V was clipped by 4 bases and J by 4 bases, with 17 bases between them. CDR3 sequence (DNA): TGTGCCAGCAGCCTCAACGGGGCAGGGTTGTACGAGCAGTACTTC. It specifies CASSLNGAGLYEQYF.